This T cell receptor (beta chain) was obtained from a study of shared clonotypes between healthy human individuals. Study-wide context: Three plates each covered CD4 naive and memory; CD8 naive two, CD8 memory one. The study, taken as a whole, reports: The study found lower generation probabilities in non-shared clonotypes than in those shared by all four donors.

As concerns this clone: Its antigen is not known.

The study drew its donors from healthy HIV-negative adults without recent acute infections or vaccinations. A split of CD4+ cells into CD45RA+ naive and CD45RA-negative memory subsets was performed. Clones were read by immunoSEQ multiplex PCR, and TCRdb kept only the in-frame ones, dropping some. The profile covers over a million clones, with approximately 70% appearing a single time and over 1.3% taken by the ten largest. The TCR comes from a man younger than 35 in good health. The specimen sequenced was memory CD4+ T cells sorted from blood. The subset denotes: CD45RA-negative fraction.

The CDR3 coding sequence is TGTGCCAGCAGCTCCTGGGGTGATTCACCCCTCCACTTT. Protein product: CASSSWGDSPLHF. This chain uses TRBV7-8 with TRBJ1-6; D unresolved. Germline values: CDR1 SGHVS, CDR2 FQNEAQ. V gave up 4 bases and J gave up 8 bases, with 9 bases separating them. This CDR3 comprises 13 residues.